A single sample gave rise to the 10 T cell receptor beta chains below, sequenced in a study of metastatic and nonmetastatic thyroid tumors. Patients were all untreated before their thyroid surgery. TCRdb reanalyzed the PCR reads with MiXCR. The table shows tens of thousands of clones, with about a sixth occurring only once. The source material was blood. All receptors come from a female donor with papillary thyroid cancer or a benign thyroid nodule (not recorded which). Some clones in this sample may be carry-over from other donors' samples.

This clone has only a few counts. The chain carries TRBV6-5 and TRBJ2-7; unclear D gene. This CDR3 has 16 residues. The germline V gene encodes CDR1 MNHEY and CDR2 SVGAGI. Trimming shortened V by 0 bases and J by 4 bases, and 16 bases separated the two germline ends. The CDR3 sequence is CASSYSTTVLRYEQYF. Written as DNA, the CDR3 is TGTGCCAGCAGTTACTCTACTACCGTACTTCGGTACGAGCAGTACTTC.

This clone was observed a handful of times. The CDR3 protein is CASSSNTPQETQYF. The CDR3 DNA reads TGTGCCAGCAGCTCCAACACTCCCCAAGAGACCCAGTACTTC. The chain has TRBV5-4 and TRBJ2-5; D gene unclear. Trimming cost V 3 bases and J 1 base, with 10 bases left between them. Germline V gives CDR1 SGHNT, CDR2 YYREEE (reference sequence). The CDR3 extends over 14 amino acids.

This clone was seen repeatedly, ten times or more. Possible read error: a much larger clone is one base away. Other DNA sequences in this sample translate to the same CDR3. The chain has TRBV27 and TRBJ2-1; TRBD1 might be the D (6 bases). This CDR3 spans 15 amino acids. V was clipped by 6 bases and J by 4 bases, with 16 bases between them. Germline V gene data show CDR1 as MNHEY and CDR2 as SMNVEV (reference sequence). The CDR3: CASSLRPDRYNEQFF. The CDR3 region has the DNA TGTGCCAGCAGCTTACGACCGGACAGATACAATGAGCAGTTCTTC.

This clone was found many times. This chain connects TRBV7-3 to TRBJ1-1; 8 nucleotides match TRBD1. Trimming removed 5 bases from V and 2 bases from J; junction bases left unmatched: 7. The germline V gene has CDR1 SGHTA and CDR2 FQGTGA. There are 15 residues in the CDR3. The chain's CDR3 is CASSTTGTGNTEAFF. The CDR3 coding sequence is TGTGCCAGCAGCACAACCGGGACAGGCAACACTGAAGCTTTCTTT.

This clone has ten or more counts. The chain links TRBV5-1 to TRBJ1-2; weak D call: TRBD1 (5 bases). Trimming took 2 bases from V and 0 from J, leaving 14 bases between them. This CDR3 is 16 amino acids long. The germline CDR1 and CDR2 sequences are SGHRS and YFSETQ. CDR3 coding DNA: TGCGCCAGCAGCTTCCGGGACCCATTTACTAACTATGGCTACACCTTC. It is translated as CASSFRDPFTNYGYTF.

In its sample, this clone was seen many times. The chain uses TRBV7-9 and TRBJ2-1; TRBD2 aligns across 12 bases. V lost 4 bases, J lost 2 bases, and 6 bases stayed unmatched. The germline CDR1 and CDR2 sequences are SEHNR and FQNEAQ (reference sequence). This CDR3 is built from 17 residues. Here the CDR3 reads CASSSSRLAGAYNEQFF. In nucleotides, the CDR3 is TGTGCCAGCAGCTCTTCCCGACTAGCGGGAGCCTACAATGAGCAGTTCTTC.

This clone occurred many times. The V gene is TRBV2, the J gene TRBJ2-1; 8 positions agree with TRBD2. Germline values: CDR1 SNHLY, CDR2 FYNNEI. The CDR3 loop spans 15 amino acids. V trimming: 7 bases; J trimming: 0 bases; junction bases outside the gene matches: 5. As DNA, the CDR3 is TGTGCCAGCAAATTAGCGGGGATCTCCTACAATGAGCAGTTCTTC. Protein: CASKLAGISYNEQFF.

This clone was observed a handful of times. V is TRBV19 and J is TRBJ2-1; the D call may be TRBD1 or TRBD2 (6 bases each). This CDR3 region has 15 residues. Trimming took off 7 bases at V and 11 bases at J, with 24 bases between the two ends. Germline assignment: CDR1 LNHDA and CDR2 SQIVND (reference sequence). CDR3 DNA: TGTGCCAGTAACGCGGAGGGCAGGGACACTCTGAAGCAGTTCTTC. As protein: CASNAEGRDTLKQFF.

This clone has a handful of counts. The chain couples TRBV19 to TRBJ1-1; D gene ambiguous. Germline V gene sequence: CDR1 LNHDA, CDR2 SQIVND (reference sequence). V was clipped by 1 base and J by 1 base, with 1 base between them. The CDR3 runs 12 residues. CDR3 amino acids: CASSIGNTEAFF. DNA of the CDR3: TGTGCCAGTAGTATAGGGAACACTGAAGCTTTCTTT.

This clone appeared many times. The sample carries other DNA sequences with the same CDR3. The chain recombines TRBV29-1 with TRBJ1-2, with a tentative D call TRBD1 (5 bases). The germline V gene encodes CDR1 SQVTM and CDR2 ANQGSEA. The CDR3 consists of 12 residues. V was clipped by 7 bases and J by 7 bases, with 16 bases between them. The CDR3 reads CSDRGLRSGYTF. The CDR3 DNA reads TGCAGCGACCGGGGGTTGCGGAGTGGCTACACCTTC. The whole variable domain, filled in from reference TRBV29-1 and TRBJ1-2, reads SAVISQKPSRDICQRGTSLTIQCQVDSQVTMMFWYRQQPGQSLTLIATANQGSEATYESGFVIDKFPISRPNLTFSTLTVSNMSPEDSSIYLCSDRGLRSGYTFGSGTRLTVV.